A selection of T cell receptor beta chains follows, all from one sample in a study of blood T cell repertoires in COVID-19. Repertoires were generated with immunoSEQ multiplex PCR, while TCRdb's copy carries only in-frame clones and drops some. The data contain roughly 200,000 clones, about 81% of them singletons. Sequencing was performed on peripheral blood. All receptors derive from an elderly woman with COVID-19, enrolled during active disease. CDR3s leave out the opening cysteine and the closing phenylalanine or tryptophan.

J gene,V gene,CDR3 protein
TRBJ1-6,TRBV5-5,ATAPGQGDSPLH
TRBJ2-5,TRBV5-1,ASSWPEETQY
TRBJ1-1,TRBV10-3,AISEFGGHSEAF
TRBJ2-5,TRBV5-1,ASSLEQPQETQY
TRBJ1-2,TRBV19,ASLSTVGLLRGYT
TRBJ2-2,TRBV10-3,AISDSGLAGKMSGELF
TRBJ1-5,TRBV28,ASSSPTGVDSNQPQH
TRBJ2-7,TRBV28,ASSAWGSSYEQY
TRBJ1-2,TRBV6-1,ASSEALHRDRGDGYT
TRBJ1-6,TRBV11-2,ASSPTGGSSPLH
TRBJ2-7,TRBV7-9,ASSLVAGGSYEQY
TRBJ1-2,TRBV5-1,ASSSGTGDYNYGYT
TRBJ2-2,TRBV14,ASRRRLGAGELF
TRBJ1-1,TRBV9,ASSVTGMNTEAF
TRBJ2-1,TRBV4-2,ASSQGLPTEQF
TRBJ2-7,TRBV13,ASSLGLSRHEQY
TRBJ2-7,TRBV15,ATSRGSSVTYEQY
TRBJ2-6,TRBV4-1,ASSQGRVPGANVLT
TRBJ2-7,TRBV9,ASSVEAGVDYEQY
TRBJ2-1,TRBV5-4,ASSPGLAGDEQF
TRBJ2-7,TRBV20-1,SASPIYEQY
TRBJ2-3,TRBV6-1,ASSEEVRGTDTQY
TRBJ2-7,TRBV19,ASSAEMSQIPYEQY
TRBJ2-2,TRBV11-2,ASSLLGAANTGELF
TRBJ2-3,TRBV20-1,SASLGPGGFGDTQY
TRBJ1-1,TRBV2,ASSEIGGAEAF
TRBJ2-7,TRBV6-1,ASSEGEEFLSSYEQY
TRBJ1-1,TRBV15,ATSREYSSTEAF
TRBJ2-6,TRBV5-1,ASSRDGQGAPGANVLT
TRBJ1-5,TRBV2,ASRGTGDSNQPQH
TRBJ2-2,TRBV27,ASSWWTGGTGELF
TRBJ1-4,TRBV6-5,ASIGQGEKLF
TRBJ1-2,TRBV5-1,ASSSGQGILSRGYT
TRBJ2-1,TRBV29-1,SVQPLAGMLNEQF
TRBJ2-7,TRBV5-4,ASSYGLAGASYEQY
TRBJ2-5,TRBV10-3,ATTDRAEETQY
TRBJ2-4,TRBV27,ASSKSFDRGNIQY
TRBJ1-2,TRBV27,ASGLTGRYGYT
TRBJ1-1,TRBV6-2/TRBV6-3,ASSNPGSRRGTEAF
TRBJ1-1,TRBV2,ASSEAAGNWNTEAF
TRBJ1-5,TRBV5-6,ASSLAGLINQPQH
TRBJ2-7,TRBV6-2/TRBV6-3,ASSYTIELMNPSEQY
TRBJ1-5,TRBV5-1,ASSPPGQGPSVNQPQH
TRBJ2-2,TRBV7-6,ASSSGSGELF
TRBJ1-5,TRBV2,ASSERSRNQPQH
TRBJ1-4,TRBV7-2,ASATQGFTNEKLF
TRBJ2-3,TRBV29-1,SVDGLRGLGTDTQY
TRBJ1-5,TRBV19,ASSIGGGGTGRQPQH
TRBJ2-7,TRBV21-1,ASSKGRSAHEQY
TRBJ2-3,TRBV27,ASSSRGRIDTQY
TRBJ2-3,TRBV7-9,ASSSPAGQADTSTDTQY
TRBJ1-1,TRBV10-3,AISEEGGGTEAF
TRBJ1-2,TRBV6-1,ASSDQSRTGGFGYT